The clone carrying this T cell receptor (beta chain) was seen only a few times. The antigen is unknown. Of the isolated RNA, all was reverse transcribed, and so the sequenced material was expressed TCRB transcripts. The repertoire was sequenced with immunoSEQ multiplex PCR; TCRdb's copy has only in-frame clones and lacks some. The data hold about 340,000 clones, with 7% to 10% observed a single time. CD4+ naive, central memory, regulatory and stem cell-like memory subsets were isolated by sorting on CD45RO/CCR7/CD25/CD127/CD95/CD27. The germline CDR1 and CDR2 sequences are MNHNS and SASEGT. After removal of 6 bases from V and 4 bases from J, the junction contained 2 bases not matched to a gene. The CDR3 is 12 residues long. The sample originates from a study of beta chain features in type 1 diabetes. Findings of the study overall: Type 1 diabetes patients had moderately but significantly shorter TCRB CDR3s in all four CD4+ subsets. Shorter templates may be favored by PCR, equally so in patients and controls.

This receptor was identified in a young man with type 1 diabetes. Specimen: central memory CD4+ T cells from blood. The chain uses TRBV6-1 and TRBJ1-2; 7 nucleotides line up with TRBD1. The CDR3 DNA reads TGTGCCAGCAGCGGGACAGCCTATGGCTACACCTTC. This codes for CASSGTAYGYTF.